This TCR beta chain is from a study of blood T cell repertoires in COVID-19. Clones were sequenced by immunoSEQ multiplex PCR, and TCRdb holds only the in-frame ones, with some missing. The sample includes approximately 90,000 clones, 80% of them seen just once. This CDR3 region has 14 residues. The germline CDR1 and CDR2 sequences are ENHRY and SYGVKD. J gave up 3 bases and V 6 bases, and 4 bases lay outside the gene matches. The sequence was collected from a woman of 80 years or more with acute or convalescent COVID-19. The chain employs TRBV10-3 and TRBJ2-7, with 11 bases matching TRBD2. Specimen: peripheral blood. The CDR3 region is CAIRETSGNYEQYF. DNA for the CDR3: TGTGCCATCAGGGAGACTAGCGGGAACTACGAGCAGTACTTC.